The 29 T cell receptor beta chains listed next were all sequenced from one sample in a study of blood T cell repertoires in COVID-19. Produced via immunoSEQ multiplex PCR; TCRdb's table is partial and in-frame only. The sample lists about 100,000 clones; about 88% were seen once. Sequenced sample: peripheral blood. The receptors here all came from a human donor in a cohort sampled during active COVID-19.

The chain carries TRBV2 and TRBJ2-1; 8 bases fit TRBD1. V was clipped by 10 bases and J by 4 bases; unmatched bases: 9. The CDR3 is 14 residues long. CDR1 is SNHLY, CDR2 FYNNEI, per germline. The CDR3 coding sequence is TGTGCCACCTTGAGGGACAGGAGTTACAATGAGCAGTTCTTC. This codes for CATLRDRSYNEQFF.

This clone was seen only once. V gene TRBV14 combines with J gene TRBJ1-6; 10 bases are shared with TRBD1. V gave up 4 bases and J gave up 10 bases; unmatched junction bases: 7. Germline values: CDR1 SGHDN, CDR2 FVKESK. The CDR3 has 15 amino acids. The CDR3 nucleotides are TGTGCCAGCAGCCGTTCCCGGGACAGGGGCTCACCCCTCCACTTT. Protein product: CASSRSRDRGSPLHF.

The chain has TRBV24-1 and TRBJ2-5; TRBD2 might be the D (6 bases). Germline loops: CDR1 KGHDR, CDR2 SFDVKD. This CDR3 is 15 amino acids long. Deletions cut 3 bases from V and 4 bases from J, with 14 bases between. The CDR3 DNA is TGTGCCACCAGTGATAATAGCGGAAAGATAGAGACCCAGTACTTC. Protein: CATSDNSGKIETQYF.

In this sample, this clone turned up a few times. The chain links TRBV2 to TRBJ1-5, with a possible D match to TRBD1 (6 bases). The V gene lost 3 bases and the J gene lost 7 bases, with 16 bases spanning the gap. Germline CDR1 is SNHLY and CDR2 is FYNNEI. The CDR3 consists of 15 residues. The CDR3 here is CASSDQPGTKQPQHF. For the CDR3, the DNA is TGTGCCAGCAGTGATCAGCCGGGGACAAAACAGCCCCAGCATTTT.

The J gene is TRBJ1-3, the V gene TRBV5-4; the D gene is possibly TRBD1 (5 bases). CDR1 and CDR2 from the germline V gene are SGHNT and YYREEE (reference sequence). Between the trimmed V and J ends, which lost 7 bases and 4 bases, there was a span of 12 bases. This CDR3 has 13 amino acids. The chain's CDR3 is CASQGQSGNTIYF. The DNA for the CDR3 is TGTGCCAGCCAGGGTCAGTCGGGAAACACCATATATTTT.

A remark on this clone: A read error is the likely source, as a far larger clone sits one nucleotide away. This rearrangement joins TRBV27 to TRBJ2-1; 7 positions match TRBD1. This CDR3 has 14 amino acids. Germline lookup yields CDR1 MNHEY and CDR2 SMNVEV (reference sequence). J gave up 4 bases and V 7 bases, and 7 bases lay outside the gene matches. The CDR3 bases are TGTGCCAGCAACCCGGGACAGAGATACAATGAGCAGTTCTTC. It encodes CASNPGQRYNEQFF.

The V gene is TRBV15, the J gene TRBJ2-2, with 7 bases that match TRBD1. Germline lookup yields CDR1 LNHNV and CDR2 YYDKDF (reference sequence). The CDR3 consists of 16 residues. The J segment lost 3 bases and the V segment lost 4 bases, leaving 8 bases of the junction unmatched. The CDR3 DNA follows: TGTGCCACCAGCACCTTGACAGGGTTGGACACCGGGGAGCTGTTTTTT. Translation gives CATSTLTGLDTGELFF.

The CDR3 DNA follows: TGTGCCAGCAGTATGGACAGTAGTACGCAGTATTTT. Protein: CASSMDSSTQYF. The chain is built from TRBV2 and TRBJ2-3; a possible D gene is TRBD1 (6 bases). Trimming removed 5 bases at V and 8 bases at J, with 11 bases between. Germline-derived CDR1 and CDR2 are SNHLY and FYNNEI. The CDR3 consists of 12 residues.

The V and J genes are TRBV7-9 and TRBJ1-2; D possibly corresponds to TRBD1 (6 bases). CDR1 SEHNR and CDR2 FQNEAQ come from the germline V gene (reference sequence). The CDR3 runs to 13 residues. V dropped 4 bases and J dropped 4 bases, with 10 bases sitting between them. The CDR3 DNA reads TGTGCCAGCAGCTCTGGGGGCAGCTATGGCTACACCTTC. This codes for CASSSGGSYGYTF.

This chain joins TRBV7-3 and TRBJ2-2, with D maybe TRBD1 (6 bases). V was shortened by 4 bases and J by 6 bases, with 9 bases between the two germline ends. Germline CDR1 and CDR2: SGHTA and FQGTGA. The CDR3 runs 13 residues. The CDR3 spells CASSSQGSGELFF. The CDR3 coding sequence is TGTGCCAGCAGCTCACAGGGTTCCGGGGAGCTGTTTTTT.

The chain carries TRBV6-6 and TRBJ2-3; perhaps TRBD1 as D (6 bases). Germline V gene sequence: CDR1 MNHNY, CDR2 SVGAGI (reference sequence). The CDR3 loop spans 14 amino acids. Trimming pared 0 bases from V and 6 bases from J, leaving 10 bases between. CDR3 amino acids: CASSYSQGWDTQYF. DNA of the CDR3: TGTGCCAGCAGTTACTCACAGGGATGGGATACGCAGTATTTT.

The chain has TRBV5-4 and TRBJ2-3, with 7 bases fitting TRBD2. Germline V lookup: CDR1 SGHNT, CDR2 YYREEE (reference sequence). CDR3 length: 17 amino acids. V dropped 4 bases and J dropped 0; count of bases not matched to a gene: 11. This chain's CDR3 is CASSLGGGGRSTDTQYF. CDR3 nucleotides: TGTGCCAGCAGCCTGGGGGGGGGAGGACGCAGCACAGATACGCAGTATTTT. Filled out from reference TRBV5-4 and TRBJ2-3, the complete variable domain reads ETGVTQSPTHLIKTRGQQVTLRCSSQSGHNTVSWYQQALGQGPQFIFQYYREEENGRGNFPPRFSGLQFPNYSSELNVNALELDDSALYLCASSLGGGGRSTDTQYFGPGTRLTVL.

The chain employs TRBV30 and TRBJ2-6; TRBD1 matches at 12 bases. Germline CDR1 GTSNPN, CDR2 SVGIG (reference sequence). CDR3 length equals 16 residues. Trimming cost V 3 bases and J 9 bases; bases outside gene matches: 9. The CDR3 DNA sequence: TGTGCCTGGAGGGGGGACAGGGGGCGCCGGCTCAACGTCCTGACTTTC. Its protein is CAWRGDRGRRLNVLTF.

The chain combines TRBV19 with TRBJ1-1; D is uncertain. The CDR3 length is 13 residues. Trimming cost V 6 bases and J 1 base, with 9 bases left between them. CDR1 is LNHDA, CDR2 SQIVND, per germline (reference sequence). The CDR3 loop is CASRETGNTEAFF. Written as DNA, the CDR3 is TGTGCCAGTAGAGAAACGGGGAACACTGAAGCTTTCTTT. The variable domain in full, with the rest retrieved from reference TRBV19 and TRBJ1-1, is DGGITQSPKYLFRKEGQNVTLSCEQNLNHDAMYWYRQDPGQGLRLIYYSQIVNDFQKGDIAEGYSVSREKKESFPLTVTSAQKNPTAFYLCASRETGNTEAFFGQGTRLTVV.

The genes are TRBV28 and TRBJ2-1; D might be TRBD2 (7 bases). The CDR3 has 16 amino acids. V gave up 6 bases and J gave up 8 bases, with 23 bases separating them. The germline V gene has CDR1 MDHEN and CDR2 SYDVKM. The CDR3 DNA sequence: TGTGCCAGCAGGGGGGCTTCTCTGGGTCGGGAGGATGAGCAGTTCTTC. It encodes CASRGASLGREDEQFF.

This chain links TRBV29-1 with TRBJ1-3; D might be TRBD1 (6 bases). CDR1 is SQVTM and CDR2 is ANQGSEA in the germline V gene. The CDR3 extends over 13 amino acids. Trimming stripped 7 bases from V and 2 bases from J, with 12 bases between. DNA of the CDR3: TGCAGCGCTACACAGGGACCTGGAAACACCATATATTTT. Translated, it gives CSATQGPGNTIYF.

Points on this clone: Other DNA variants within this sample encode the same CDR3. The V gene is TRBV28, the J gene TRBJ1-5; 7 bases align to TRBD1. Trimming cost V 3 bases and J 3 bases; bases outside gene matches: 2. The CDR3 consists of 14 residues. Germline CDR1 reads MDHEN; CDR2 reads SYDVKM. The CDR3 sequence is CASSLTGNNQPQHF. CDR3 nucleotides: TGTGCCAGCAGTTTGACAGGGAACAATCAGCCCCAGCATTTT.

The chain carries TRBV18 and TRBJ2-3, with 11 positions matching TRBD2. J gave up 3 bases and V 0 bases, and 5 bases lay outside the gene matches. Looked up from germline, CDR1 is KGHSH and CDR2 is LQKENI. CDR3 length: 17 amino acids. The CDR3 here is CASSPPGRLAGTDTQYF. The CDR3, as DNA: TGTGCCAGCTCACCACCCGGAAGACTAGCGGGGACAGATACGCAGTATTTT.

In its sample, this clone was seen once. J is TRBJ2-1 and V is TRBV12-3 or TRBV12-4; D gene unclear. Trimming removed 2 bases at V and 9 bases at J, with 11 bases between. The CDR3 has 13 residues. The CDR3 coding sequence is TGTGCCAGCAGTTTATTGCTAGGCAGTGAGCAGTTCTTC. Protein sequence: CASSLLLGSEQFF.

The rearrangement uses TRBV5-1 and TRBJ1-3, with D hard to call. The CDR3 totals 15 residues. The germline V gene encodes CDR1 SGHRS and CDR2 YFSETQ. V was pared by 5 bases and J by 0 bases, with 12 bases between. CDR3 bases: TGCGCCAGCAGTCCTGCCTTAGACTCTGGAAACACCATATATTTT. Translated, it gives CASSPALDSGNTIYF.

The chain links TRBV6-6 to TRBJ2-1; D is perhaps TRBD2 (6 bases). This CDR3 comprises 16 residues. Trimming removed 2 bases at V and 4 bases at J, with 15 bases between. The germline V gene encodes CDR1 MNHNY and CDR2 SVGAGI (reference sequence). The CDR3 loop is CASSYVRGSGYNEQFF. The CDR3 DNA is TGTGCCAGCAGTTACGTCCGGGGGAGCGGGTACAATGAGCAGTTCTTC.

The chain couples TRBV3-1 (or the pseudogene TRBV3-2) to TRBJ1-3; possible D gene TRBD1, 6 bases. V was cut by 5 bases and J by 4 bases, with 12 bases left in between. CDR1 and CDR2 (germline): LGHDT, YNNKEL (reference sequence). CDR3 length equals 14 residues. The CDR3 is CASSEQGAGNTIYF. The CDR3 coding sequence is TGTGCCAGCAGCGAACAGGGAGCCGGAAACACCATATATTTT.

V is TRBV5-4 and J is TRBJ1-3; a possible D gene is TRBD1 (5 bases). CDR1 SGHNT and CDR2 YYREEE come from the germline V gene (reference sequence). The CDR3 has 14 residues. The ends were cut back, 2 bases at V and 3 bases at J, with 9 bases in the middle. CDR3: CASSFGGVGNTIYF. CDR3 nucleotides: TGTGCCAGCAGCTTTGGAGGGGTTGGAAACACCATATATTTT. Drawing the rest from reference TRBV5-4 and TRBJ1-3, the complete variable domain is ETGVTQSPTHLIKTRGQQVTLRCSSQSGHNTVSWYQQALGQGPQFIFQYYREEENGRGNFPPRFSGLQFPNYSSELNVNALELDDSALYLCASSFGGVGNTIYFGEGSWLTVV.

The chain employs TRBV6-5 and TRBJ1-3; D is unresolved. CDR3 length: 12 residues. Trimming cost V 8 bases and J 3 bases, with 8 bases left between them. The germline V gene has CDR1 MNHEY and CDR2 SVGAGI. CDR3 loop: CASFLDGNTIYF. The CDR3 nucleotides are TGTGCCAGCTTTTTAGATGGAAACACCATATATTTT.

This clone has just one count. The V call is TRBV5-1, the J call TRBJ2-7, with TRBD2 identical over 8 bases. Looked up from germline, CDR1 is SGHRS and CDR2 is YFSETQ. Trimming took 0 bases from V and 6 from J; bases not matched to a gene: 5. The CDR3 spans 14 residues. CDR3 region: CASSLAGTSGEQYF. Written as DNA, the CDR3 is TGCGCCAGCAGCTTGGCCGGGACTAGTGGCGAGCAGTACTTC.

The CDR3 spells CASSQGQGAGGYTF. CDR3 nucleotide sequence: TGCGCCAGCAGCCAAGGACAGGGGGCGGGTGGCTACACCTTC. The chain is built from TRBV4-1 and TRBJ1-2; 10 bases line up with TRBD1. V shed 1 base, J shed 7 bases, and the junction held 3 bases outside the gene matches. The CDR3 totals 14 residues. The germline V gene has CDR1 MGHRA and CDR2 YSYEKL.

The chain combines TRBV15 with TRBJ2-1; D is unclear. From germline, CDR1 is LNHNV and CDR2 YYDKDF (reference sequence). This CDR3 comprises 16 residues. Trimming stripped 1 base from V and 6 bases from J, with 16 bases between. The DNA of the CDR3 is TGTGCCACCAGCAGAGCTGAGGCTGGAGCCCCCAATGAGCAGTTCTTC. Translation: CATSRAEAGAPNEQFF.

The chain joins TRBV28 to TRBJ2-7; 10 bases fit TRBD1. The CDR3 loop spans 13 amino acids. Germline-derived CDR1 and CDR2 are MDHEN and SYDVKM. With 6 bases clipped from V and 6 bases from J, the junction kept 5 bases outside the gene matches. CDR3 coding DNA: TGTGCCAGCAGGGGGACAGGGGCTCCCGAGCAGTACTTC. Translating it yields CASRGTGAPEQYF. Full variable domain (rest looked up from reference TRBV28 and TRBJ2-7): DVKVTQSSRYLVKRTGEKVFLECVQDMDHENMFWYRQDPGLGLRLIYFSYDVKMKEKGDIPEGYSVSREKKERFSLILESASTNQTSMYLCASRGTGAPEQYFGPGTRLTVT.

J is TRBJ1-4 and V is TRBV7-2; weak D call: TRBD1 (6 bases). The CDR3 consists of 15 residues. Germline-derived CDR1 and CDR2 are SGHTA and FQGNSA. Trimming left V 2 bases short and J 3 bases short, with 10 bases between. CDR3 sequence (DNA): TGTGCCAGCAGCTTATTGGGGGCCCCTAATGAAAAACTGTTTTTT. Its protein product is CASSLLGAPNEKLFF.